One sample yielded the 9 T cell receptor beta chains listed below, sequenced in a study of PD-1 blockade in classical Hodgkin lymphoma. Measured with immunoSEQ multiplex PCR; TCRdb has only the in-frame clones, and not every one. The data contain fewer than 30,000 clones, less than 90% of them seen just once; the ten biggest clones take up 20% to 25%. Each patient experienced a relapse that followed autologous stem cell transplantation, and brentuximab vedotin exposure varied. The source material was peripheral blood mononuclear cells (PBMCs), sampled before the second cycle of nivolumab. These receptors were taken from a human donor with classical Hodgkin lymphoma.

The CDR3 DNA is TGTGCCAGCAGCCCAGGGGGGGAGGGCCCCTACGAGCAGTACTTC. Its protein is CASSPGGEGPYEQYF. The gene calls are TRBV28 and TRBJ2-7; D is possibly TRBD1 or TRBD2 (7 bases each). The CDR3 has 15 amino acids. Looked up from germline, CDR1 is MDHEN and CDR2 is SYDVKM. V lost 6 bases, J lost 2 bases, and 17 bases lay in between.

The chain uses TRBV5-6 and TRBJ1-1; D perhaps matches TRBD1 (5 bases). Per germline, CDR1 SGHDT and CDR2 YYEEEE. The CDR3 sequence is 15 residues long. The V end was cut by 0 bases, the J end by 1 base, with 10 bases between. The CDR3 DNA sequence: TGTGCCAGCAGCTTGGATGGCAGGGAGAACACTGAAGCTTTCTTT. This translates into CASSLDGRENTEAFF.

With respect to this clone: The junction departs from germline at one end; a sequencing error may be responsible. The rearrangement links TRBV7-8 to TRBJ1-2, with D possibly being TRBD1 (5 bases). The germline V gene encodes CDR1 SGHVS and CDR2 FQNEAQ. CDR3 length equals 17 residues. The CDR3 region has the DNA TGTGCCAGCAGCATAGCCGGGACTGCGGATCGACTGGGGGGCTACACCTTC. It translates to CASSIAGTADRLGGYTF.

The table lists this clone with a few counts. The CDR3 spells CSADGDRGQHF. As DNA, the CDR3 is TGCAGTGCGGATGGGGATCGAGGGCAGCATTTT. This chain joins TRBV20-1 and TRBJ1-5; D not resolved. Germline values: CDR1 DFQATT, CDR2 SNEGSKA (reference sequence). Trimming stripped 6 bases from V and 13 bases from J, with 16 bases between. The CDR3 is 11 amino acids.

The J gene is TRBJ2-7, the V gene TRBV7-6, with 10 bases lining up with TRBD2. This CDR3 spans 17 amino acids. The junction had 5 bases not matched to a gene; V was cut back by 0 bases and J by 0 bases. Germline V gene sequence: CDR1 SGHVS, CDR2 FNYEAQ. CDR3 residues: CASSLARTSGSSYEQYF. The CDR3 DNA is TGTGCCAGCAGCTTAGCCAGGACTAGCGGAAGCTCCTACGAGCAGTACTTC.

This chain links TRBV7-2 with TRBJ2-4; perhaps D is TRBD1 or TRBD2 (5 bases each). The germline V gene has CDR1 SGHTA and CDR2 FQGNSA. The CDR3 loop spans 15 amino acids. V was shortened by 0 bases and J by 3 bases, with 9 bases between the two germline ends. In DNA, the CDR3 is TGTGCCAGCAGCTTAGCGGGGGTGGTCAAAAACATTCAGTACTTC. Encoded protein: CASSLAGVVKNIQYF.

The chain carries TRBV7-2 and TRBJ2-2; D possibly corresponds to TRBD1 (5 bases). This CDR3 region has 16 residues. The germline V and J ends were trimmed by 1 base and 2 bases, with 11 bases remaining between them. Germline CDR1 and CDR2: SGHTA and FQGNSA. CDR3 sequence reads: CASSLGQTLNTGELFF. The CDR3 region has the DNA TGTGCCAGCAGCTTAGGACAGACTCTTAACACCGGGGAGCTGTTTTTT.

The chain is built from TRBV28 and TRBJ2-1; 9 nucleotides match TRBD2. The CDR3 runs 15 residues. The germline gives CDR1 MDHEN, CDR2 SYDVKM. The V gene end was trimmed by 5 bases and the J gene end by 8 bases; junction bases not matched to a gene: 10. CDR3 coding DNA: TGTGCCAGCAGTGGGGAGATAGCGGGAGTCGATGAGCAGTTCTTC. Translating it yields CASSGEIAGVDEQFF.

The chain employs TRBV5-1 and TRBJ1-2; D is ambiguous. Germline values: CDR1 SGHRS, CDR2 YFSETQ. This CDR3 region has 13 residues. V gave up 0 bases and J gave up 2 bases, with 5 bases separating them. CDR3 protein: CASSLGLNYGYTF. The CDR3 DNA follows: TGCGCCAGCAGCTTGGGGCTGAACTATGGCTACACCTTC.